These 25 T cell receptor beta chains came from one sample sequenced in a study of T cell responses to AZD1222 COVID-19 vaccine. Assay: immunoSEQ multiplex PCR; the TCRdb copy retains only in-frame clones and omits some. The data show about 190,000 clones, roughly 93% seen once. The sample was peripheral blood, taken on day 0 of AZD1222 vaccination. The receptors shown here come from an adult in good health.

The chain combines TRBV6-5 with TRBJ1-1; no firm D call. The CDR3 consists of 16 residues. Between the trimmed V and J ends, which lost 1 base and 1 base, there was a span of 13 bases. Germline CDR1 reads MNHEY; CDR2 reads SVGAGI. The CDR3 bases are TGTGCCAGCAGTTACTTCAAAGGGCCGGGGAACACTGAAGCTTTCTTT. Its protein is CASSYFKGPGNTEAFF.

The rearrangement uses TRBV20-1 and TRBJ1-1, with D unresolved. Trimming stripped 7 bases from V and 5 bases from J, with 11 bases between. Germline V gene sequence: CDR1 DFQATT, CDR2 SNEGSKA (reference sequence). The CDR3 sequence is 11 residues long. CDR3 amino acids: CSVVVGTEAFF. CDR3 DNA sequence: TGCAGTGTGGTAGTTGGAACTGAAGCTTTCTTT.

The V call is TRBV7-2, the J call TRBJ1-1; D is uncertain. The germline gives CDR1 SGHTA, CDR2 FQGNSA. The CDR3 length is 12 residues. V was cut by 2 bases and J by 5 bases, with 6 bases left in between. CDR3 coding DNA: TGTGCCAGCAGCTTAAGGCCAACTGAAGCTTTCTTT. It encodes CASSLRPTEAFF.

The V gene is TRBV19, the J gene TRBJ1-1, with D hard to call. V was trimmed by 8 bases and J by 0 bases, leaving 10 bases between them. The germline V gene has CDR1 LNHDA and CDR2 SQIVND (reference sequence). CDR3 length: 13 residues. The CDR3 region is CASGQAMNTEAFF. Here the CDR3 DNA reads TGTGCCAGTGGTCAGGCCATGAACACTGAAGCTTTCTTT.

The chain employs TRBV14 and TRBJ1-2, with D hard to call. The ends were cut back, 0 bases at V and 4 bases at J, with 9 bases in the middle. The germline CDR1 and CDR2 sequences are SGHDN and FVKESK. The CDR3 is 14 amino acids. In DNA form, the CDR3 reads TGTGCCAGCAGCCAAGAGAGGCAGAGCTATGGCTACACCTTC. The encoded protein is CASSQERQSYGYTF.

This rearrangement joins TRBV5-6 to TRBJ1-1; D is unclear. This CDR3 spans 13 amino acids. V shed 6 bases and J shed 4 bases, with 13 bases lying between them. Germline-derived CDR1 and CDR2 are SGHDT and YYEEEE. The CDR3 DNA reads TGTGCCAGCAACTCGCCGGGTGTCACTGAAGCTTTCTTT. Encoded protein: CASNSPGVTEAFF. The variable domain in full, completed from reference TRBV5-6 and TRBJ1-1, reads DAGVTQSPTHLIKTRGQQVTLRCSPKSGHDTVSWYQQALGQGPQFIFQYYEEEERQRGNFPDRFSGHQFPNYSSELNVNALLLGDSALYLCASNSPGVTEAFFGQGTRLTVV.

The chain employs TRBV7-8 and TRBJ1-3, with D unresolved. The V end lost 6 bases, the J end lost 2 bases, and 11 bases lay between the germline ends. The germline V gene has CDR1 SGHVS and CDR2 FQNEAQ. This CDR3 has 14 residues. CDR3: CASSPRGPGNTIYF. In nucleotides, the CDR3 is TGTGCCAGCAGTCCACGAGGACCTGGAAACACCATATATTTT.

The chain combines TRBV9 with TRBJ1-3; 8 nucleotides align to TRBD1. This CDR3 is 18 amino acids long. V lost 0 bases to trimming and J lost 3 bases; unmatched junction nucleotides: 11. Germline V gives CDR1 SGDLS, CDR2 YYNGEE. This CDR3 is CASSVGTGISRNGNTIYF. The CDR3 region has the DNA TGTGCCAGCAGCGTAGGGACAGGGATCTCCCGGAATGGAAACACCATATATTTT.

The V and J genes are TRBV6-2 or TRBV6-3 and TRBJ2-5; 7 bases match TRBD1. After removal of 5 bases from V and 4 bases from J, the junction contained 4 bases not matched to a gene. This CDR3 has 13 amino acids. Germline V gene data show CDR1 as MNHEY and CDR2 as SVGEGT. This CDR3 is CASSDRAGETQYF. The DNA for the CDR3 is TGTGCCAGCAGTGACAGGGCCGGAGAGACCCAGTACTTC.

The CDR3 loop is CASRPRTGTGTHTEAFF. In nucleotides, the CDR3 is TGTGCCAGCAGACCCCGTACAGGGACAGGCACCCACACTGAAGCTTTCTTT. The rearrangement links TRBV28 to TRBJ1-1, with 8 bases lining up with TRBD1. Trimming at V came to 6 bases and at J to 3 bases, leaving 15 bases not matched to a gene. Per germline, CDR1 MDHEN and CDR2 SYDVKM. CDR3 length: 17 residues. Full variable domain (outside the CDR3, taken from reference TRBV28 and TRBJ1-1): DVKVTQSSRYLVKRTGEKVFLECVQDMDHENMFWYRQDPGLGLRLIYFSYDVKMKEKGDIPEGYSVSREKKERFSLILESASTNQTSMYLCASRPRTGTGTHTEAFFGQGTRLTVV.

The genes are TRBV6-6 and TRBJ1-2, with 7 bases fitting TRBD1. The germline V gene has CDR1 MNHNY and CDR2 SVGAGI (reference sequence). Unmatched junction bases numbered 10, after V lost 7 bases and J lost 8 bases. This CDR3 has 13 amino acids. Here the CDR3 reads CASTSFTGVGYTF. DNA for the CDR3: TGTGCCAGCACCTCGTTTACAGGGGTCGGCTACACCTTC.

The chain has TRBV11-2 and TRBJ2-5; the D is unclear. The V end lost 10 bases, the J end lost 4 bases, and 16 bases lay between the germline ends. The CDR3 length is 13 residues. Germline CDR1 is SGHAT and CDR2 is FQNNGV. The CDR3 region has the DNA TGTGCCACTCTGCCTTCTCTTGGAGAGACCCAGTACTTC. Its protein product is CATLPSLGETQYF.

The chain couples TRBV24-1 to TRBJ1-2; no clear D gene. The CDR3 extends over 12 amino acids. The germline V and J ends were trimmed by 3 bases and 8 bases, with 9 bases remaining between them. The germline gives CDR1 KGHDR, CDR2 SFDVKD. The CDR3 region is CATSDGIGGYTF. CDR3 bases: TGTGCCACCAGTGATGGAATTGGGGGCTACACCTTC.

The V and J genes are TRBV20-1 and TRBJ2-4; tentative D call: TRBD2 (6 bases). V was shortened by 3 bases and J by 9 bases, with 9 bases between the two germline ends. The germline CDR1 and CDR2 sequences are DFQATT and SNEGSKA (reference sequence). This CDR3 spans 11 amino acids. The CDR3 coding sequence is TGCAGTGCTAGCAAGGGAGGCATTCAGTACTTC. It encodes CSASKGGIQYF.

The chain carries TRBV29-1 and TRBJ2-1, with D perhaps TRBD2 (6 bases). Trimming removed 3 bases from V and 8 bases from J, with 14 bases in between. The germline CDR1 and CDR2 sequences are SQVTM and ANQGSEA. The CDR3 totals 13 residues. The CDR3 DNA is TGCAGCGTTGACGCGGGGCCGGGCTATGAGCAGTTCTTC. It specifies CSVDAGPGYEQFF.

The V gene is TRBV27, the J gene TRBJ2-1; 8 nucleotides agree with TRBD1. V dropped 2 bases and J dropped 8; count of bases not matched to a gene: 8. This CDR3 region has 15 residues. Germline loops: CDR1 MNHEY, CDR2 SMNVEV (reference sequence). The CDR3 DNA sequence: TGTGCCAGCAGTTTAGGAGACAGGGGTAGGGATGAGCAGTTCTTC. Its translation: CASSLGDRGRDEQFF.

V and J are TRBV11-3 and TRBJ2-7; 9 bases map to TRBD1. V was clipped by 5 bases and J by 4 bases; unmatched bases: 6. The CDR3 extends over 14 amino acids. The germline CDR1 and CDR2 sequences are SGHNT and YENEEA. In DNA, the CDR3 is TGTGCCAGCAGCCCGGGACAGGGTTTGTACGAGCAGTACTTC. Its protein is CASSPGQGLYEQYF.

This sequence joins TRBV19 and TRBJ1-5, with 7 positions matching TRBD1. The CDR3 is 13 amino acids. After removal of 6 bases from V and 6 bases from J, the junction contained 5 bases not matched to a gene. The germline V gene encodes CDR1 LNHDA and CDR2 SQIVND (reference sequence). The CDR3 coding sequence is TGTGCCAGTAGCCCAGACAGGGTTCAGCCCCAGCATTTT. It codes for CASSPDRVQPQHF.

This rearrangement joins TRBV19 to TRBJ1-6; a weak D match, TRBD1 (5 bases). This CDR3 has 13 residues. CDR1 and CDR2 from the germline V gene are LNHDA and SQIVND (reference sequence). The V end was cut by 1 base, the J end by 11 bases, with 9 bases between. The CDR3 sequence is CASSIGGVPPLHF. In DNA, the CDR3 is TGTGCCAGTAGTATAGGAGGGGTACCACCCCTCCACTTT.

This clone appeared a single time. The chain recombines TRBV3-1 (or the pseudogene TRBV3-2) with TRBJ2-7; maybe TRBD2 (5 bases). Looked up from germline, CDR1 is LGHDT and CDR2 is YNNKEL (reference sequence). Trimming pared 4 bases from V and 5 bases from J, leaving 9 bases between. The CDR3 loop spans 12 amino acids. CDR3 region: CASSPPGNEQYF. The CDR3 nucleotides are TGTGCCAGCAGCCCTCCGGGGAACGAGCAGTACTTC.

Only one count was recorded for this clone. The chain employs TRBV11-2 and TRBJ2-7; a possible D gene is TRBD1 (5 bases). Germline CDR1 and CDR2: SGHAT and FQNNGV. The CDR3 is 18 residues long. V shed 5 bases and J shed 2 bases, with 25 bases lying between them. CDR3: CASSPNREFKQEPYEQYF. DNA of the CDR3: TGTGCCAGCAGCCCCAATCGCGAATTTAAACAGGAACCCTACGAGCAGTACTTC. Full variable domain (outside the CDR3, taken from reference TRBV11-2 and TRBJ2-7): EAGVAQSPRYKIIEKRQSVAFWCNPISGHATLYWYQQILGQGPKLLIQFQNNGVVDDSQLPKDRFSAERLKGVDSTLKIQPAKLEDSAVYLCASSPNREFKQEPYEQYFGPGTRLTVT.

CDR3 protein: CASSGTGAEAFF. DNA for the CDR3: TGTGCCAGCAGTGGGACAGGTGCGGAAGCTTTCTTT. The chain employs TRBV27 and TRBJ1-1; 8 bases line up with TRBD1. Germline-derived CDR1 and CDR2 are MNHEY and SMNVEV (reference sequence). The CDR3 has 12 amino acids. Germline trimming cut 5 bases from V and 8 bases from J; bases unmatched to any gene: 4.

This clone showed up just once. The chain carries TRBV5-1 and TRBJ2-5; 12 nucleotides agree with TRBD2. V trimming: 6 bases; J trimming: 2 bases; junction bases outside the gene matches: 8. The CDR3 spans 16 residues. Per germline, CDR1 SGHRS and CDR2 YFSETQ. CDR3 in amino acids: CASIHGLAGPQETQYF. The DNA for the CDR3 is TGCGCCAGCATTCACGGACTAGCGGGACCGCAAGAGACCCAGTACTTC.

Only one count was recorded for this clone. The CDR3 DNA sequence: TGTGCCAGCAGCCTTGGGACAGTTAACAATCAGCCCCAGCATTTT. This codes for CASSLGTVNNQPQHF. The V gene is TRBV11-2, the J gene TRBJ1-5; 7 bases align to TRBD1. The V and J ends lost 5 bases and 3 bases, in that order; junction bases with no gene match: 7. The CDR3 runs to 15 residues. Germline CDR1 reads SGHAT; CDR2 reads FQNNGV.

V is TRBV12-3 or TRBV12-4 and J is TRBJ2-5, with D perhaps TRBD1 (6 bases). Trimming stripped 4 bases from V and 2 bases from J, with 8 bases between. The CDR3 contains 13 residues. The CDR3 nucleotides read TGTGCCAGCAGTTCAAGGGGGCAAGAGACCCAGTACTTC. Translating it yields CASSSRGQETQYF.